A selection of T cell receptor beta chains follows, all from one sample in a study of blood T cell repertoires in COVID-19. Sequenced by immunoSEQ multiplex PCR; TCRdb stores in-frame clones only, minus some. The data contain about 250,000 clones, around nine tenths of them singletons. Source material: peripheral blood. These TCRs come from a woman in her fifties or sixties who had recovered from COVID-19. CDR3s include the opening cysteine and the closing phenylalanine or tryptophan. A D gene is named only where the DNA matches it firmly. The size of a clone is reported for some rows only, either as once, few or many, or as a class for expanded clones.

D: TRBD1; size: -; V: TRBV28; J: TRBJ2-7; CDR3: CASLDRADYEQYF; DNA: TGTGCCAGCTTAGACAGGGCCGACTACGAGCAGTACTTC
D: -; size: -; V: TRBV7-9; J: TRBJ1-4; CDR3: CASSSQEKLFF; DNA: TGTGCCAGCAGTTCTCAGGAAAAACTGTTTTTT
D: -; size: -; V: TRBV28; J: TRBJ1-5; CDR3: CASSPYRDVGQPQHF; DNA: TGTGCCAGCAGCCCCTACAGGGATGTAGGGCAGCCCCAGCATTTT
D: TRBD1; size: -; V: TRBV6-5; J: TRBJ2-5; CDR3: CASSSWTGEETQYF; DNA: TGTGCCAGCAGTTCCTGGACAGGGGAAGAGACCCAGTACTTC
D: TRBD2; size: -; V: TRBV29-1; J: TRBJ2-3; CDR3: CSGSGGARDTQYF; DNA: TGCAGCGGGAGCGGGGGGGCCCGGGATACGCAGTATTTT
D: TRBD2; size: -; V: TRBV7-3; J: TRBJ2-3; CDR3: CASSRTSGSTDTQYF; DNA: TGTGCCAGCAGCCGGACTAGCGGTAGCACAGATACGCAGTATTTT
D: -; size: -; V: TRBV7-7; J: TRBJ2-2; CDR3: CASSLSWNTGELFF; DNA: TGTGCTAGCAGCTTATCCTGGAACACCGGGGAGCTGTTTTTT
D: -; size: -; V: TRBV12-3/TRBV12-4; J: TRBJ2-3; CDR3: CASSLREGVPQYF; DNA: TGTGCCAGCAGTTTACGTGAGGGAGTTCCGCAGTATTTT
D: TRBD1; size: few; V: TRBV5-5; J: TRBJ2-1; CDR3: CASSGDRQQFF; DNA: TGTGCCAGCAGCGGGGACAGGCAGCAGTTCTTC
D: TRBD1; size: -; V: TRBV19; J: TRBJ2-7; CDR3: CASSPGQGNAYEQYF; DNA: TGTGCCAGTAGCCCCGGACAGGGGAACGCTTACGAGCAGTACTTC
D: TRBD1; size: once; V: TRBV7-2; J: TRBJ2-7; CDR3: CASSFRPGQGANEQYF; DNA: TGTGCCAGCAGCTTTAGACCGGGACAGGGGGCGAACGAGCAGTACTTC
D: -; size: -; V: TRBV4-2; J: TRBJ1-6; CDR3: CASSQGASSYNSPLHF; DNA: TGTGCCAGCAGCCAAGGGGCGAGCTCCTATAATTCACCCCTCCACTTT
D: -; size: -; V: TRBV11-2; J: TRBJ2-7; CDR3: CASTKGGYEQYF; DNA: TGTGCCAGCACCAAGGGGGGGTACGAGCAGTACTTC
D: -; size: -; V: TRBV7-6; J: TRBJ2-3; CDR3: CASSSYGIADTQYF; DNA: TGTGCCAGCAGCTCCTACGGTATCGCAGATACGCAGTATTTT
D: -; size: -; V: TRBV19; J: TRBJ2-1; CDR3: CASSIATEFEQFF; DNA: TGTGCCAGTAGTATCGCCACGGAGTTTGAGCAGTTCTTC